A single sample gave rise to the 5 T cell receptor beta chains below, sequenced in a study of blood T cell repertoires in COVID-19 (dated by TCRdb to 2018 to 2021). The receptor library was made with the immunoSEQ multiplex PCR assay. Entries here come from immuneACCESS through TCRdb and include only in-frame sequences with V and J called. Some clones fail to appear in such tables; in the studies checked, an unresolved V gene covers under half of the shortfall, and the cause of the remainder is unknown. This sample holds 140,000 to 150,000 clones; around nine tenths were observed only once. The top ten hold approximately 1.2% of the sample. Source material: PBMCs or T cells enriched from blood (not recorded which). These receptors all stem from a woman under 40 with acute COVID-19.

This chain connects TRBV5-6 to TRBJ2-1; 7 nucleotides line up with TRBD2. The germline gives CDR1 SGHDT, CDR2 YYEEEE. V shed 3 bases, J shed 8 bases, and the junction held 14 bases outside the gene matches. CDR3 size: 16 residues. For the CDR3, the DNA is TGTGCCAGCAGCTCCCTTGGTCGCGGGAGTAACGATGAGCAGTTCTTC. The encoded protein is CASSSLGRGSNDEQFF.

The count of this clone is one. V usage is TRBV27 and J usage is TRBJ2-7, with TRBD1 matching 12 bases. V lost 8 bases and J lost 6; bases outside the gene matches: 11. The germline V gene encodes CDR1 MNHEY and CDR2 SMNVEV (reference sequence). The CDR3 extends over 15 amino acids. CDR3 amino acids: CASYLPGTGGGEQYF. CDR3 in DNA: TGTGCCAGCTACCTTCCTGGGACAGGGGGCGGCGAGCAGTACTTC.

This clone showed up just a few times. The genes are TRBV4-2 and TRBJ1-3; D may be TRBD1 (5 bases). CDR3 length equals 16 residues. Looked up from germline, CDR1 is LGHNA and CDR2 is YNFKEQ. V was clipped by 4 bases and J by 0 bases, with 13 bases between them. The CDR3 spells CASSPETDSSGNTIYF. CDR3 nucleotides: TGTGCCAGCAGCCCCGAGACAGATAGCTCTGGAAACACCATATATTTT.

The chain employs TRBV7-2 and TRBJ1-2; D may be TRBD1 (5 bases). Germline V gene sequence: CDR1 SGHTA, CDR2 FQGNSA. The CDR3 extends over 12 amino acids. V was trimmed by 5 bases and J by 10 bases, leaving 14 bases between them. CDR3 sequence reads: CASSKGRGNYTF. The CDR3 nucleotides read TGTGCCAGCAGCAAGGGGAGGGGAAACTACACCTTC.

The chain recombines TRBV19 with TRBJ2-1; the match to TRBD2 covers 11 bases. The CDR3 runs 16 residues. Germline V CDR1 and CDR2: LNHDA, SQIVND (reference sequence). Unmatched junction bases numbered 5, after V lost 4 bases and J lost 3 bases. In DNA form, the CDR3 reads TGTGCCAGTAGTACCTTAGCGGGAGGGGGCTACAATGAGCAGTTCTTC. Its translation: CASSTLAGGGYNEQFF.